This T cell receptor (beta chain) was found in a study of cytotoxic CD8 clonotypes in ibrutinib-treated CLL (dated by TCRdb to the early 2020s). The study in broad terms: The cohort had 11 relapsed/refractory and more than 14 treatment-naive patients; roughly 17 were IGHV unmutated. Every sample from remission and from progressive disease was obtained while the patients were still on ibrutinib. Longitudinal samples were available for about 30% of the 86 trial participants. On average, each sample had about 260,000 productive templates and 96,000 or so productive rearrangements. Samples at response were collected after a median of about 12 months of treatment, with a range of 6 to 36 months. Partial responses were observed in about 25 patients and complete responses in 2; after a median follow-up of roughly 72 months, remission was maintained in around 14 patients and progression was observed in roughly twelve. Cryopreserved peripheral blood mononuclear cells were collected at three points: before therapy, at response, and at either sustained remission or disease progression. The investigation overall reported the following: Sampling times were not matched between sustained-remission and progressing patients, and lymph node repertoires were not studied. Public clonotypes were rare and either shrank or stayed stable during treatment, and the rise in clonality at ibrutinib response reflected expansion of private clonotypes. Baseline clonality was found to be higher than that of age-matched healthy donors and was strongly correlated with circulating CD8+ T-cell counts. Clonality increased at ibrutinib response, stayed stable in sustained remission, and fell back toward baseline at progression.

Remarks on this clone: Which antigen it targets is not known. No base quality information exists; no much larger clone differs at one position.

CDR1 and CDR2 were assigned from the germline V gene (reference sequence) as MNHEY and SMNVEV. V drops 1 base and J drops 6 bases, leaving 13 bases in between. Measured from the cysteine to the phenylalanine, the CDR3 is 14 residues long. Only the CDR3 DNA stays, 42 bases, in frame from base 1. This specimen's time point label, interpreted: 12 to 13 months on ibrutinib. For TCR beta library preparation, roughly 2 micrograms of genomic DNA was extracted from cryopreserved PBMCs. Longitudinal blood samples from CLL patients on ibrutinib monotherapy underwent high-throughput TCR beta sequencing. The patients took part in an open-label, single-center phase 2 trial of ibrutinib monotherapy. The goal of deep resolution MiSeq sequencing was a depth between 1 in 1 million and 1 in 200,000 T cells, and coverage averaged 10x per clonotype. The immunoSEQ hsTCRB Kit was used to generate the TCR beta libraries. Per the original workflow: The data were analyzed with ImmunoSEQ Analyzer and ImmunoSEQ Data Assistant, and V, D and J gene assignments followed IMGT definitions. Clonality, with values ranging from 0 to 1, was calculated as one minus the normalized Shannon entropy of productive rearrangement frequencies. Only overrepresented clonotypes making up at least 0.05% of each patient's repertoire were included in the public clonotype analysis. Approximately 12 age-matched healthy donor repertoires from immuneACCESS were used as controls for clonality. The table was pulled from immuneACCESS by TCRdb, which kept in-frame rearrangements only. Such tables lose some clones; where checked, under half of the loss comes from unresolved V genes, and the rest has no known cause. Clonal size and the V and J genes are those of that table, whereas D and trimming came from the DNA. This sample lists roughly 60,000 clones; approximately 75% were detected once. The top ten clones comprise about two fifths of the sample.

The chain couples TRBV27 to TRBJ2-7, with the D gene uncertain. This clonotype was obtained from a human donor with chronic lymphocytic leukemia. The source was PBMCs, collected after 12 months of ibrutinib treatment. The DNA reads as follows: TGTGCCAGCAGTTTATTCCCCCTTCCCGGCGAGCAGTACTTC. The resulting protein is CASSLFPLPGEQYF.